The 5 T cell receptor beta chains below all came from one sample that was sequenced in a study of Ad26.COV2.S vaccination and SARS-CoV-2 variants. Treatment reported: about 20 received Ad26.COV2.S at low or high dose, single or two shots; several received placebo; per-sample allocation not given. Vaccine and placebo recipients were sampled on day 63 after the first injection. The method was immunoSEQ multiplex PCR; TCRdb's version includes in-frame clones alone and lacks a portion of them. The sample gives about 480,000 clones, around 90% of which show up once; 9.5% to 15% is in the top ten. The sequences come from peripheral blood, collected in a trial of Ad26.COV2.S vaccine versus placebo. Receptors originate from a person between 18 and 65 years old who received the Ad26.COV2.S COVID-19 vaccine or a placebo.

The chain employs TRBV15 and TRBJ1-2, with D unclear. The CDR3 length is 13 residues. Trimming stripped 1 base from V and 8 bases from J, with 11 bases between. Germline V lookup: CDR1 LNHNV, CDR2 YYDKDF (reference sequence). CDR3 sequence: CATSRAYEWGYTF. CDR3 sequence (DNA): TGTGCCACCAGCAGAGCCTACGAGTGGGGCTACACCTTC.

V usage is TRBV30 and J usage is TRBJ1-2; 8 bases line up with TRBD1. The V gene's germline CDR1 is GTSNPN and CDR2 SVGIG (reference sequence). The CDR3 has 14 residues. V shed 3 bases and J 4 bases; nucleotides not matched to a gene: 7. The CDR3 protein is CAWSHTGGGYGYTF. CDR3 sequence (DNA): TGTGCCTGGAGCCATACAGGGGGGGGCTATGGCTACACCTTC.

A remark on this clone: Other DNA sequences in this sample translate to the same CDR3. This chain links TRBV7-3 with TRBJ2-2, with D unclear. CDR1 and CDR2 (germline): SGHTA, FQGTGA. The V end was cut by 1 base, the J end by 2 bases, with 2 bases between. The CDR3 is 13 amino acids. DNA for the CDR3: TGTGCCAGCAGCTTAAAAAACACCGGGGAGCTGTTTTTT. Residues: CASSLKNTGELFF.

As DNA, the CDR3 is TGCGCCAGCAGCAAGGGGGATCGACAGCTCTCTGGAAACACCATATATTTT. Translation gives CASSKGDRQLSGNTIYF. The chain has TRBV4-1 and TRBJ1-3; possible D gene TRBD1, 6 bases. CDR1 is MGHRA and CDR2 is YSYEKL in the germline V gene. The germline V and J ends were trimmed by 5 bases and 0 bases, with 17 bases remaining between them. The CDR3 contains 17 residues.

The CDR3, as DNA: TGCGCCAGCAGCTTAATTAGCGGGAGGGCCCCTGTTGAGCAGTTCTTC. Translation gives CASSLISGRAPVEQFF. The chain uses TRBV4-3 and TRBJ2-1; 11 bases line up with TRBD2. The V gene's germline CDR1 is LGHNA and CDR2 YSLEER. V lost 5 bases, J lost 9 bases, and 12 bases stayed unmatched. The CDR3 spans 16 residues.